Listed below are T cell receptor beta chains from one sample, sequenced in a study of post-analysis software for immune sequencing data. TCRdb re-called the PCR reads through MiXCR, storing one row per CDR3 protein. This table holds roughly 800,000 distinct CDR3 sequences, about 32% found once. The sequenced sample consisted of blood. The source of these receptors is a girl aged 5-17 years with multiple sclerosis. Each CDR3 is given with its conserved first and last residue. D genes are given only for firm matches. Clone size is not always given. Where it is, it says once, few, many or a class for expanded clones.

TRBV7-2	few	TRBJ2-7	TRBD2	TGTGCCAGCAGCCATCCAGCGGGGAACTACGAGCAGTACTTC	CASSHPAGNYEQYF
TRBV6-2/TRBV6-3	.	TRBJ2-5	.	TGTGCCAGCAGAAACTACCAAATTCAAGAGACCCAGTACTTC	CASRNYQIQETQYF
TRBV6-6	few	TRBJ1-2	.	TGTGCCAGCAGTCGCGGCGGGGATTTCTATGGCTACACCTTC	CASSRGGDFYGYTF
TRBV4-3	.	TRBJ2-6	.	TGCGCCAGCAGCCAAGATGGGGCAGCTGGGGCCAACGTCCTGACTTTC	CASSQDGAAGANVLTF
TRBV7-2	.	TRBJ2-7	.	TGTGCCAGCAGCCCATTCGGACAGTACTACGAGCAGTACTTC	CASSPFGQYYEQYF
TRBV5-1	few	TRBJ1-1	.	TGCGCCAGCAGCGGGAGGACCCGGGGGACTGAAGCTTTCTTT	CASSGRTRGTEAFF
TRBV14	few	TRBJ2-1	TRBD2	TGTGCCAGCAGCCGTATAGCGGGAGACAATAATGAGCAGTTCTTC	CASSRIAGDNNEQFF
TRBV20-1	few	TRBJ2-6	TRBD2	TGCAGTGCTCGGACTAGTAAAGGCTCTGGGGCCAACGTCCTGACTTTC	CSARTSKGSGANVLTF
TRBV4-3	.	TRBJ2-3	.	TGCGCCAGCAGCCTACGGGTTCGTGGCACAGATACGCAGTATTTT	CASSLRVRGTDTQYF
TRBV20-1	.	TRBJ2-3	.	TGCAGTGGATACGGAGGGGGGTCAGATACGCAGTATTTT	CSGYGGGSDTQYF
TRBV12-3/TRBV12-4	.	TRBJ2-3	.	TGTGCCAGCCGCACGTCGGTGGCAGATACGCAGTATTTT	CASRTSVADTQYF
TRBV5-1	many	TRBJ2-6	.	TGCGCCAGCAGCTTGGCCCCGGGGATAAGCTCTGGGGCCAACGTCCTGACTTTC	CASSLAPGISSGANVLTF
TRBV7-6	many	TRBJ2-3	.	TGTGCCAGCAGCTCAGGGTGGTCCTACTCCACAGATACGCAGTATTTT	CASSSGWSYSTDTQYF